The 8 T cell receptor beta chains below come from one sample, sequenced in a study of T cells after yellow fever vaccination. TCRdb reprocessed the 5' RACE reads with MiXCR, giving one entry per CDR3 protein. The data contain some 400,000 distinct CDR3 sequences, over 15% of them singletons. The specimen comprised PBMCs, sampled before the yellow fever booster vaccination. Source of these receptors: a man aged 18 to 30 who received the YFV17D yellow fever vaccine.

V is TRBV5-6 and J is TRBJ2-6; D gene uncertain. Trimming removed 4 bases at V and 1 base at J, with 12 bases between. This CDR3 has 16 residues. Per germline, CDR1 SGHDT and CDR2 YYEEEE. CDR3: CASSPTAGSGANVLTF. The DNA of the CDR3 is TGTGCCAGCAGCCCGACTGCCGGTTCTGGGGCCAACGTCCTGACTTTC.

This clonotype was detected only a few times. The chain links TRBV5-6 to TRBJ2-7, with 7 bases lining up with TRBD1. The CDR3 runs to 15 residues. CDR1 and CDR2 (germline): SGHDT, YYEEEE. The V and J ends lost 4 bases and 5 bases, in that order; junction bases with no gene match: 12. CDR3 DNA sequence: TGTGCCAGCAGCCCCCCTACAGGGGCTAGGGACGAGCAGTACTTC. It encodes CASSPPTGARDEQYF.

This clonotype was picked up a small number of times. V is TRBV20-1 and J is TRBJ2-2, with a tentative D call TRBD1 (5 bases). V dropped 3 bases and J dropped 1 base, with 6 bases sitting between them. The germline gives CDR1 DFQATT, CDR2 SNEGSKA (reference sequence). The CDR3 is made up of 13 amino acids. CDR3: CSASQGNTGELFF. DNA of the CDR3: TGCAGTGCTAGTCAGGGGAACACCGGGGAGCTGTTTTTT.

This clonotype came up a few times. This chain links TRBV28 with TRBJ2-2; 7 bases line up with TRBD2. V gave up 7 bases and J gave up 7 bases; unmatched junction bases: 9. This CDR3 has 14 residues. The V gene's germline CDR1 is MDHEN and CDR2 SYDVKM. In nucleotides, the CDR3 is TGTGCCAGCACTAACCCGGGGGGTAGCGGGGAGCTGTTTTTT. Its translation: CASTNPGGSGELFF.

This CDR3 reads CASSQERRTSGGPSQEYF. CDR3 bases: TGTGCCAGCAGCCAGGAAAGGAGGACTAGCGGGGGACCCTCGCAGGAGTATTTT. This sequence joins TRBV4-2 and TRBJ2-3; 13 bases are shared with TRBD2. CDR1 is LGHNA and CDR2 is YNFKEQ in the germline V gene. Losses at the gene ends were 3 bases for V and 13 bases for J; bases not matched to a gene: 19. The CDR3 covers 18 residues.

This clonotype was seen a few times. The V and J genes are TRBV7-8 and TRBJ2-7, with D perhaps TRBD2 (7 bases). CDR1 and CDR2 from the germline V gene are SGHVS and FQNEAQ. Trimming took off 7 bases at V and 2 bases at J, with 18 bases between the two ends. The CDR3 loop spans 15 amino acids. The CDR3 loop is CASTPFGGGPYEQYF. For the CDR3, the DNA is TGTGCCAGCACCCCCTTTGGCGGGGGCCCCTACGAGCAGTACTTC.

The chain combines TRBV12-3 or TRBV12-4 with TRBJ1-4, with 10 bases fitting TRBD1. Trimming at V came to 8 bases and at J to 0 bases, leaving 18 bases not matched to a gene. CDR3 length: 20 amino acids. The DNA for the CDR3 is TGTGCCAGCGGATCCTCCGGTCGGGACAGGGGCCAGCCAACTAATGAAAAACTGTTTTTT. Amino acids: CASGSSGRDRGQPTNEKLFF.

The gene calls are TRBV2 and TRBJ2-6; no firm D call. The CDR3 extends over 16 amino acids. Germline lookup yields CDR1 SNHLY and CDR2 FYNNEI. Trimming removed 11 bases from V and 1 base from J, with 18 bases in between. The chain's CDR3 is CAAPRVPGSGANVLTF. DNA of the CDR3: TGTGCCGCCCCTAGGGTCCCTGGATCTGGGGCCAACGTCCTGACTTTC.